The source of this TCR beta chain is a study of blood T cell repertoires in COVID-19. About the study: Both acute and convalescent COVID-19 samples were obtained from the United States, Italy and Spain. The analysed material was cDNA or gDNA that came from T cells, B-cell-depleted T cells, or PBMCs.

Per germline, CDR1 KGHDR and CDR2 SFDVKD. The CDR3 has 15 amino acids. Trimming cost V 4 bases and J 5 bases, with 16 bases left between them. This clone showed up just once. In the original analysis: Amplifying reference gene primers gave estimates of nucleated cell counts. Sequencing used immunoSEQ multiplex PCR; TCRdb keeps in-frame clones, though not all of them. Clonal size and the V and J genes are those of that table, whereas D and trimming came from the DNA. Found here are fewer than 45,000 clones, about four fifths of them singletons; the top ten hold about 14%. The clonotype originates from a human donor in a cohort sampled during active COVID-19. Specimen: peripheral blood. V usage is TRBV24-1 and J usage is TRBJ2-5; perhaps TRBD1 as D (5 bases). This chain's CDR3 is CATSDPAGPGETQYF. CDR3 DNA sequence: TGTGCCACCAGTGACCCCGCAGGGCCCGGGGAGACCCAGTACTTC.